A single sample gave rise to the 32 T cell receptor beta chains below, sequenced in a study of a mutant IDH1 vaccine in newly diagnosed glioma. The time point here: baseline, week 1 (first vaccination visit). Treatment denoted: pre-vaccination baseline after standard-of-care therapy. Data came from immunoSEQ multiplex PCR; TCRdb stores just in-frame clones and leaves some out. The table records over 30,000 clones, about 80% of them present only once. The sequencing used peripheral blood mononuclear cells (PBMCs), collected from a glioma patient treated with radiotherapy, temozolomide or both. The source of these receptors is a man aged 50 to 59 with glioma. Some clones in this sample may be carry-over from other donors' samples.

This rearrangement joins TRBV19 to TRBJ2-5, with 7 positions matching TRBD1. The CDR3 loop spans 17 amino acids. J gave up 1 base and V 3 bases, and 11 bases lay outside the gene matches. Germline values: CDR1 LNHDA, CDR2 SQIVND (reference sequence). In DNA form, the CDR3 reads TGTGCCAGTAGTATTGGGTCAGGGGGACCCATCCAAGAGACCCAGTACTTC. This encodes CASSIGSGGPIQETQYF.

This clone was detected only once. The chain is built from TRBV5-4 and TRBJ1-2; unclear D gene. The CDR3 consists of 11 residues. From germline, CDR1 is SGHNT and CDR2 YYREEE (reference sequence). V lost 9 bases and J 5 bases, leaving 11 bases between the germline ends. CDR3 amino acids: CATRVEYGYTF. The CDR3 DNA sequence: TGTGCCACCCGGGTGGAATATGGCTACACCTTC.

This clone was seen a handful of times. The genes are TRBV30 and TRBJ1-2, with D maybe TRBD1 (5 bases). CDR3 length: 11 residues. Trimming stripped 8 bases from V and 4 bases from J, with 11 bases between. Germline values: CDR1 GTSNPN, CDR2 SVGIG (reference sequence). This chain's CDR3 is CAGGQGYGYTF. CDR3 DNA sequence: TGTGCCGGAGGACAAGGCTATGGCTACACCTTC.

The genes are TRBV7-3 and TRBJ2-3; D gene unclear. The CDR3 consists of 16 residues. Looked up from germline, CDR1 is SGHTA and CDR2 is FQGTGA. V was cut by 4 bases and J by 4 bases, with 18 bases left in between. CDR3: CASSSPLGGSADTQYF. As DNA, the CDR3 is TGTGCCAGCAGCTCCCCCCTGGGCGGCTCGGCAGATACGCAGTATTTT.

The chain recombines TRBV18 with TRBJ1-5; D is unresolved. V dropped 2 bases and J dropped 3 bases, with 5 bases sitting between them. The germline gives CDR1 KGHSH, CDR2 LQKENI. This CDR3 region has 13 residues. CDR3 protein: CASSPSVNQPQHF. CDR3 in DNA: TGTGCCAGCTCACCATCAGTCAATCAGCCCCAGCATTTT.

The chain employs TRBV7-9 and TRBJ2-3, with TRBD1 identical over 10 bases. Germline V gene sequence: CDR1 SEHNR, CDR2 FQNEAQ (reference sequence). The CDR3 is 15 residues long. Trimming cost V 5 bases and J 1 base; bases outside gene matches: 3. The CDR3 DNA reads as TGTGCCAGCAGCCGGGACAGGGGCCGCACAGATACGCAGTATTTT. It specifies CASSRDRGRTDTQYF.

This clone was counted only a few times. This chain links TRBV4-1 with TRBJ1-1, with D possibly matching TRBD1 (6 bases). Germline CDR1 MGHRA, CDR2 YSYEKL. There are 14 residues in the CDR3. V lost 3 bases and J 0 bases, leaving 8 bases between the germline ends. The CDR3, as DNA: TGCGCCAGCAGCCAGGACAGCCTGAACACTGAAGCTTTCTTT. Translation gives CASSQDSLNTEAFF.

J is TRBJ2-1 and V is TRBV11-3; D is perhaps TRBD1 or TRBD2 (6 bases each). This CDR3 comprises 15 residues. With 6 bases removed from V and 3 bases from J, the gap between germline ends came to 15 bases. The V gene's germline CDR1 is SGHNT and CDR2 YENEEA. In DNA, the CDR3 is TGTGCCAGCAGAAAGGGGGAGGCTGACTACAATGAGCAGTTCTTC. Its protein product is CASRKGEADYNEQFF.

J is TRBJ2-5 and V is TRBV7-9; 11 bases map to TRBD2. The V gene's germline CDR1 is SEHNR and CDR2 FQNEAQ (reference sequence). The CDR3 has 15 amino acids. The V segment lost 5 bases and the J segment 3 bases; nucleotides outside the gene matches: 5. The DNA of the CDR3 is TGTGCCAGCAGCCAATCGGGACTAGCGGAAGAGACCCAGTACTTC. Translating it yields CASSQSGLAEETQYF.

The CDR3 DNA reads as TGTGCCAGCAGCCCCTACACAGACAGAGAAGAGACCCAGTACTTC. Translated: CASSPYTDREETQYF. This chain uses TRBV14 with TRBJ2-5; perhaps TRBD1 as D (5 bases). Germline CDR1 and CDR2: SGHDN and FVKESK. This CDR3 contains 15 residues. Trimming took off 4 bases at V and 3 bases at J, with 15 bases between the two ends.

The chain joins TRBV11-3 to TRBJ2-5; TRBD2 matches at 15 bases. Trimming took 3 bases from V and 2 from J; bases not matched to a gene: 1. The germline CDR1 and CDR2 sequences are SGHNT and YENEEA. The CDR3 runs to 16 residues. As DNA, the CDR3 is TGTGCCAGCAGCTTGGGACTAGCGGGGGGACAAGAGACCCAGTACTTC. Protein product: CASSLGLAGGQETQYF.

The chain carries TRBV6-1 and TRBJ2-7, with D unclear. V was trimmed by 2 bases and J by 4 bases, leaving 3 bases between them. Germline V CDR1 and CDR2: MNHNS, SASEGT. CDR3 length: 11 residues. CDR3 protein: CASSELYEQYF. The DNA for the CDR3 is TGTGCCAGCAGTGAATTGTACGAGCAGTACTTC.

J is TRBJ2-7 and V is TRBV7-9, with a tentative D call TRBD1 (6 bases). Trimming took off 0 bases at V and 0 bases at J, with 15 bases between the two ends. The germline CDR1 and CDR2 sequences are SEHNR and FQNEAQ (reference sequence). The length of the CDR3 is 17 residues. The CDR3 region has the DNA TGTGCCAGCAGCTTAGCGAGTAGAGCGGACAGCTCCTACGAGCAGTACTTC. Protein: CASSLASRADSSYEQYF.

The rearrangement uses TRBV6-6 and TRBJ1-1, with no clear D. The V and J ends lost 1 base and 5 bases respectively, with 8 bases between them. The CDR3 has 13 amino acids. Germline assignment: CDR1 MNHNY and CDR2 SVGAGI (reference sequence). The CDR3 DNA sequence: TGTGCCAGCAGTTACTTAGAGGGAACTGAAGCTTTCTTT. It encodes CASSYLEGTEAFF.

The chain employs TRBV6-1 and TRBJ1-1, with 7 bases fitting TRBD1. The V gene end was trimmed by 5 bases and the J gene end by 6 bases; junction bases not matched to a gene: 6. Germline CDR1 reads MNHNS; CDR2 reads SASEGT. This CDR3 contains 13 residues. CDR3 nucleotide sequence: TGTGCCAGCAGTACCCGACAGGGTTCTGAAGCTTTCTTT. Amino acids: CASSTRQGSEAFF.

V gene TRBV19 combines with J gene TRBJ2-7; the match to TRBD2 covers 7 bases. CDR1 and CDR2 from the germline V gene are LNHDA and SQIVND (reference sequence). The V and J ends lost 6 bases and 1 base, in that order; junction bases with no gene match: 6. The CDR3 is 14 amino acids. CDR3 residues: CASRDQGGSYEQYF. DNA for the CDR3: TGTGCCAGTAGGGACCAGGGAGGGTCCTACGAGCAGTACTTC.

As DNA, the CDR3 is TGTGCCAGCAGTGAATCCAGCGGGGGGATTCGTGAGCAGTTCTTC. Translation: CASSESSGGIREQFF. The chain is built from TRBV6-1 and TRBJ2-1, with TRBD2 identical over 9 bases. The J segment lost 9 bases and the V segment lost 2 bases, leaving 8 bases of the junction unmatched. Germline values: CDR1 MNHNS, CDR2 SASEGT. The CDR3 runs 15 residues.

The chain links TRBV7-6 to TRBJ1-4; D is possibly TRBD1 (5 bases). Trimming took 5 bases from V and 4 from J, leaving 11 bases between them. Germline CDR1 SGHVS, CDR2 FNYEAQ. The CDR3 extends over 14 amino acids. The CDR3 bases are TGTGCCAGCAGCCCAACACAGGTTAATGAAAAACTGTTTTTT. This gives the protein CASSPTQVNEKLFF.

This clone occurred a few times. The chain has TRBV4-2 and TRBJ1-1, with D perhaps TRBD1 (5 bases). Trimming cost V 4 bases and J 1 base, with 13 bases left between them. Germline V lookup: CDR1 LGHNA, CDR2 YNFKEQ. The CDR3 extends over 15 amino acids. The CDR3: CASSPIGAGNTEAFF. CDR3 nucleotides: TGTGCCAGCAGCCCCATAGGGGCAGGGAACACTGAAGCTTTCTTT.

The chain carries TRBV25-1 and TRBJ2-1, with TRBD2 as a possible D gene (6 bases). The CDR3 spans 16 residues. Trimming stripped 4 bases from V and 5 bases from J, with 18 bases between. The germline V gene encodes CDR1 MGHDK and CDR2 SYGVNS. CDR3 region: CASSVTSGTVDNEQFF. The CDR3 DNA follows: TGTGCCAGCAGTGTTACTTCCGGGACTGTTGACAATGAGCAGTTCTTC. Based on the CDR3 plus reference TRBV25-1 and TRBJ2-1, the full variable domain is EADIYQTPRYLVIGTGKKITLECSQTMGHDKMYWYQQDPGMELHLIHYSYGVNSTEKGDLSSESTVSRIRTEHFPLTLESARPSHTSQYLCASSVTSGTVDNEQFFGPGTRLTVL.

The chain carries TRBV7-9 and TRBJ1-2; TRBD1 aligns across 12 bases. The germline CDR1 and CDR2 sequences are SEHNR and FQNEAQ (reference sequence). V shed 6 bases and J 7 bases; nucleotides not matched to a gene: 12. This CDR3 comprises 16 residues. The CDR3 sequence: CASSWGQGASFGGYTF. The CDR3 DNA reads TGTGCCAGCAGTTGGGGACAGGGGGCGTCTTTTGGTGGCTACACCTTC.

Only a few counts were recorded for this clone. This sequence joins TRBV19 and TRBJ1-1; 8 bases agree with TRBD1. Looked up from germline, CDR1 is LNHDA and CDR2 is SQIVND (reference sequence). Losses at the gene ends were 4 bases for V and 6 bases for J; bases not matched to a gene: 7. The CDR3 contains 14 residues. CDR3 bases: TGTGCCAGTAGTACCCCGGGACAGGCCCCTGAAGCTTTCTTT. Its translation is CASSTPGQAPEAFF.

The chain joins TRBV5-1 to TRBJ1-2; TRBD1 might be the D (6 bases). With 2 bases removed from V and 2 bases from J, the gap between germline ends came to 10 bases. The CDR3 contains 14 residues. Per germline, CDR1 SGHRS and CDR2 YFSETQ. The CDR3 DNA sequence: TGCGCCAGCAGCTTAACAACAGGGAACTATGGCTACACCTTC. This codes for CASSLTTGNYGYTF.

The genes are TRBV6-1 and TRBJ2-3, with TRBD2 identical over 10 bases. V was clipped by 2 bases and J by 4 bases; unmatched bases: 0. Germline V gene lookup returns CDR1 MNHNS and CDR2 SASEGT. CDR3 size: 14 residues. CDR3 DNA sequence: TGTGCCAGCAGTGAACTAGCGGGAGCAGATACGCAGTATTTT. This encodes CASSELAGADTQYF.

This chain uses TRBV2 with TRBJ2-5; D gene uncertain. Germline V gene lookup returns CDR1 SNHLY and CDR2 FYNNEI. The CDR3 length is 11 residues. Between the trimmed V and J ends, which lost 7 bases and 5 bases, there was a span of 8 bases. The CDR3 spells CASISEETQYF. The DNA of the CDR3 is TGTGCCAGCATTTCCGAGGAGACCCAGTACTTC.

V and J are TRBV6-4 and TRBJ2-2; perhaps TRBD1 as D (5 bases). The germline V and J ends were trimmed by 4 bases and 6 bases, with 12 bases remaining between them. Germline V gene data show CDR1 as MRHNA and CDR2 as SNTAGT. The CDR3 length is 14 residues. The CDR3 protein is CASSAGMEAGELFF. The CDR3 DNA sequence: TGTGCCAGCAGTGCAGGGATGGAAGCCGGGGAGCTGTTTTTT.

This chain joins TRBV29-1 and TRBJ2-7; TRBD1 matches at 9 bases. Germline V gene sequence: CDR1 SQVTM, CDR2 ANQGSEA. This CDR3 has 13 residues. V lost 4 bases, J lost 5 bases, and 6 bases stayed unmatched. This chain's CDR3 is CSVVRDRAHEQYF. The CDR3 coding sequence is TGCAGCGTTGTGAGGGACAGGGCCCACGAGCAGTACTTC.

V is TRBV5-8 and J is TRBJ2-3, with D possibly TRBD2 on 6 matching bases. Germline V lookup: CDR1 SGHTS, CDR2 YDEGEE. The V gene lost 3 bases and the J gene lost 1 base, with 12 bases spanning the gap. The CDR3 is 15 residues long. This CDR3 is CASSSRLGGTDTQYF. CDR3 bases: TGTGCCAGCAGCTCCCGACTAGGCGGCACAGATACGCAGTATTTT.

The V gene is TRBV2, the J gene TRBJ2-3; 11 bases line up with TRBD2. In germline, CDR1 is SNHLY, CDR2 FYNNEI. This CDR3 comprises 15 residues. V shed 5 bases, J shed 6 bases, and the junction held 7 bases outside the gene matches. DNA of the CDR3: TGTGCCAGCAGTCCATTAGCGGGGGGGAGGGATACGCAGTATTTT. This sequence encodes CASSPLAGGRDTQYF.

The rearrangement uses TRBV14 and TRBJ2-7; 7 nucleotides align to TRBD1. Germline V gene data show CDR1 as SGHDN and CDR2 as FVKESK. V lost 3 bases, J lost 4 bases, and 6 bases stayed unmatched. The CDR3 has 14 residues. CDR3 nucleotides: TGTGCCAGCAGCCACCCAGGGGGTACGTACGAGCAGTACTTC. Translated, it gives CASSHPGGTYEQYF.

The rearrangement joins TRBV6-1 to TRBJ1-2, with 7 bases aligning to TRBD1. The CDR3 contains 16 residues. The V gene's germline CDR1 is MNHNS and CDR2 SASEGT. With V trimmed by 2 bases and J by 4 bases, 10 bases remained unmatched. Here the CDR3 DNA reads TGTGCCAGCAGTGAAACAGGGGCCCACCAGCTCTATGGCTACACCTTC. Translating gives CASSETGAHQLYGYTF.

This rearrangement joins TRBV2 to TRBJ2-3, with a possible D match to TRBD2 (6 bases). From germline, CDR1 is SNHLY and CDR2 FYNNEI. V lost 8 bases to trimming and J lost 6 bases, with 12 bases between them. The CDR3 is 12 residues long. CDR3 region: CASQGGGDTQYF. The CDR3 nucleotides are TGTGCCAGCCAAGGTGGGGGGGATACGCAGTATTTT.